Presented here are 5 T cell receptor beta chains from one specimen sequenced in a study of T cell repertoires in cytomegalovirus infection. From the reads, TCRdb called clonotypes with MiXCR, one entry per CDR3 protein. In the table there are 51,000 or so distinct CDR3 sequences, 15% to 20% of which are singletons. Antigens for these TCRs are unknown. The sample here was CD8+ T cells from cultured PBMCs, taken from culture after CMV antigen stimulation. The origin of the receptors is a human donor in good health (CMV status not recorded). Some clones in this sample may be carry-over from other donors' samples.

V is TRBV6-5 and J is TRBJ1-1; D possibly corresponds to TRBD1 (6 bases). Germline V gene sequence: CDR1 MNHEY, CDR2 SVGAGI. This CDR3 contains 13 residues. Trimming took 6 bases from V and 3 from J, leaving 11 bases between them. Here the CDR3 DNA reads TGTGCCAGCAGCCTACAGGGCCACACTGAAGCTTTCTTT. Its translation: CASSLQGHTEAFF.

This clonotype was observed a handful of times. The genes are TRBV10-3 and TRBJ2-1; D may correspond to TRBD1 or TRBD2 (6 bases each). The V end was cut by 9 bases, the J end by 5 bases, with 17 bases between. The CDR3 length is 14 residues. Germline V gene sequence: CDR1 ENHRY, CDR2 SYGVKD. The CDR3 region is CAMGGTNTNNEQFF. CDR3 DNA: TGTGCCATGGGCGGGACAAACACGAACAATGAGCAGTTCTTC.

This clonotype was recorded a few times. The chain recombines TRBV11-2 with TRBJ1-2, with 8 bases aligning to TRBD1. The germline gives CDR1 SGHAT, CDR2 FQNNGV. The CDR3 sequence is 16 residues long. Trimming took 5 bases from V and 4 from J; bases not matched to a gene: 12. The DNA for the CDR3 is TGTGCCAGCAGCCCGACAGGGGTAGTCTTAGCCTATGGCTACACCTTC. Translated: CASSPTGVVLAYGYTF.

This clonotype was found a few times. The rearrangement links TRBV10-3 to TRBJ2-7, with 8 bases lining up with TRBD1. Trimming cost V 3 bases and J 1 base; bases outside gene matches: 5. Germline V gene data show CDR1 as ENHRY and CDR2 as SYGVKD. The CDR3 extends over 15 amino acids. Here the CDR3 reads CAISEQGTGSYEQYF. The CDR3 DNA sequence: TGTGCCATCAGTGAACAGGGGACAGGTTCCTACGAGCAGTACTTC.

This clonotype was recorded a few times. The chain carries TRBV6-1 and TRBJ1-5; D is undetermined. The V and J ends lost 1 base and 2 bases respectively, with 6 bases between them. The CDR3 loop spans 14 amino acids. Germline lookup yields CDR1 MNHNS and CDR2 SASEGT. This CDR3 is CASSEGRGNQPQHF. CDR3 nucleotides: TGTGCCAGCAGTGAAGGGAGAGGCAATCAGCCCCAGCATTTT.